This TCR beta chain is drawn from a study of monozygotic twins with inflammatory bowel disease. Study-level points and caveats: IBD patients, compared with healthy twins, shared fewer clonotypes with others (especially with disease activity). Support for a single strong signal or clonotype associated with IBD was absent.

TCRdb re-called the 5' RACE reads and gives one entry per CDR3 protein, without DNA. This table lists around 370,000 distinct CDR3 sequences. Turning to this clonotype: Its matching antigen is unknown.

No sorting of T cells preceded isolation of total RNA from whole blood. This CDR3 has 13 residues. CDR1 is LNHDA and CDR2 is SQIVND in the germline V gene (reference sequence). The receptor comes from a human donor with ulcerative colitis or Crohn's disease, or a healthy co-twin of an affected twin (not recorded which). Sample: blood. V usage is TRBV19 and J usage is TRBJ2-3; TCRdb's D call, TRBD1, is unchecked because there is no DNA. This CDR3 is CASWDRLTDTQYF.